The sequence of this TCR beta chain was determined in a study of blood T cell repertoires in COVID-19. V lost 3 bases and J 3 bases, leaving 12 bases between the germline ends. Germline CDR1 is SGHAT and CDR2 is FQNNGV. The CDR3 runs 16 residues. Cohorts were based on clinical histories the participants reported. In the authors' methods: Reference gene primers were amplified, and this amplification served to estimate nucleated cell counts. Libraries were prepared by immunoSEQ multiplex PCR; TCRdb keeps only in-frame clonotypes and omits some of them. That table supplies the V and J calls and clone size; D and trimming were determined from the DNA. The data contain roughly 150,000 clones, more than 75% of them seen just once; the ten biggest clones take up around 5.9%.

The sequenced sample was PBMCs or T cells enriched from blood (not recorded which). The clonotype originates from a man between 35 and 55 years old who had recovered from COVID-19. The chain combines TRBV11-2 with TRBJ1-6; unclear D gene. Written as DNA, the CDR3 is TGTGCCAGCAGCTTCGTTGGTGTCAGCTATAATTCACCCCTCCACTTT. It translates to CASSFVGVSYNSPLHF.